The 16 T cell receptor beta chains below come from one sample, sequenced in a study of PD-1 blockade in classical Hodgkin lymphoma. Time point in this sample: cycle 4 day 1 (C4D1), after more than 5 weeks of nivolumab. All the patients suffered relapse after autologous stem cell transplantation, and brentuximab vedotin exposure differed. The table came from immunoSEQ multiplex PCR; TCRdb's copy has only in-frame clones and leaves some out. The data contain some 58,000 clones, 90% to 95% of them seen just once; the ten biggest clones take up approximately 8%. The sequencing here drew on peripheral blood mononuclear cells (PBMCs), taken before the fourth cycle of nivolumab. These receptors came from a human donor with classical Hodgkin lymphoma.

The chain carries TRBV7-2 and TRBJ2-1; 8 bases are shared with TRBD2. This CDR3 contains 15 residues. The J segment lost 9 bases and the V segment lost 2 bases, leaving 9 bases of the junction unmatched. Germline-derived CDR1 and CDR2 are SGHTA and FQGNSA. The CDR3 region has the DNA TGTGCCAGCAGCTTACAGGCGGGGGGTGCTGGTGAGCAGTTCTTC. Protein sequence: CASSLQAGGAGEQFF.

This chain uses TRBV18 with TRBJ2-7; no definite D call. This CDR3 region has 13 residues. The V end was cut by 3 bases, the J end by 2 bases, with 8 bases between. Germline V CDR1 and CDR2: KGHSH, LQKENI. This CDR3 is CASSPAEPYEQYF. CDR3 DNA sequence: TGTGCCAGCTCACCTGCGGAGCCCTACGAGCAGTACTTC.

This rearrangement joins TRBV15 to TRBJ2-2; 7 bases are a match to TRBD1. After removal of 4 bases from V and 3 bases from J, the junction contained 14 bases not matched to a gene. Germline V gene sequence: CDR1 LNHNV, CDR2 YYDKDF (reference sequence). This CDR3 contains 18 residues. CDR3 sequence: CATSTTTGTVEYTGELFF. CDR3 coding DNA: TGTGCCACCAGCACGACGACCGGGACAGTGGAATACACCGGGGAGCTGTTTTTT.

J is TRBJ2-1 and V is TRBV7-9; 7 positions match TRBD2. Trimming at V came to 5 bases and at J to 0 bases, leaving 7 bases not matched to a gene. This CDR3 contains 16 residues. CDR1 and CDR2 (germline): SEHNR, FQNEAQ (reference sequence). CDR3 sequence (DNA): TGTGCCAGCAGCCCTGTGGCGGGAGTCTCCTACAATGAGCAGTTCTTC. The encoded protein is CASSPVAGVSYNEQFF.

CDR3 sequence (DNA): TGTGCCAGCAGCTCGCGGGGACTCTCTGGAAACACCATATATTTT. Protein: CASSSRGLSGNTIYF. The chain has TRBV7-2 and TRBJ1-3, with D possibly TRBD1 on 5 matching bases. The CDR3 extends over 15 amino acids. Trimming cost V 4 bases and J 0 bases, with 10 bases left between them. Germline CDR1 is SGHTA and CDR2 is FQGNSA. The whole variable domain, filled in from reference TRBV7-2 and TRBJ1-3, reads GAGVSQSPSNKVTEKGKDVELRCDPISGHTALYWYRQSLGQGLEFLIYFQGNSAPDKSGLPSDRFSAERTGGSVSTLTIQRTQQEDSAVYLCASSSRGLSGNTIYFGEGSWLTVV.

This chain joins TRBV10-1 and TRBJ2-1; D is uncertain. V was trimmed by 2 bases and J by 9 bases, leaving 20 bases between them. The CDR3 sequence is 16 residues long. Germline CDR1 is WNHNN and CDR2 is SYGVQD (reference sequence). The CDR3 loop is CASSEVQGLPLSEQFF. The CDR3 region has the DNA TGCGCCAGCAGTGAGGTTCAAGGCCTTCCGTTGAGTGAGCAGTTCTTC.

The chain couples TRBV18 to TRBJ2-5, with TRBD2 matching 10 bases. Germline V gene data show CDR1 as KGHSH and CDR2 as LQKENI. The CDR3 runs to 17 residues. Trimming at V came to 6 bases and at J to 5 bases, leaving 15 bases not matched to a gene. CDR3 sequence (DNA): TGTGCCAGCTCTTCCTGGTCTAGCGGGAGCCGGTCGGAGACCCAGTACTTC. This sequence encodes CASSSWSSGSRSETQYF.

The rearrangement links TRBV14 to TRBJ2-5, with D possibly being TRBD1 or TRBD2 (5 bases each). Deletions cut 4 bases from V and 5 bases from J, with 14 bases between. The CDR3 length is 14 residues. Germline CDR1 reads SGHDN; CDR2 reads FVKESK. The chain's CDR3 is CASSPPGGTETQYF. The CDR3 DNA follows: TGTGCCAGCAGCCCTCCGGGTGGGACGGAGACCCAGTACTTC.

Notes on this clone: At the DNA level, this CDR3 is encoded by other sequences in the same sample as well. The J gene is TRBJ2-5, the V gene TRBV4-1, with D uncertain. The CDR3 is 14 residues long. The V end was cut by 0 bases, the J end by 5 bases, with 10 bases between. The germline V gene has CDR1 MGHRA and CDR2 YSYEKL. The CDR3 DNA is TGCGCCAGCAGCCAAGAAGGCGACGGGGAGACCCAGTACTTC. Its translation: CASSQEGDGETQYF.

The V gene is TRBV7-9, the J gene TRBJ2-3; the match to TRBD2 covers 10 bases. With V trimmed by 11 bases and J by 5 bases, 13 bases remained unmatched. Germline V gene sequence: CDR1 SEHNR, CDR2 FQNEAQ (reference sequence). The CDR3 loop spans 15 amino acids. CDR3 loop: CAPGRSGGAKDTQYF. CDR3 sequence (DNA): TGTGCCCCCGGGAGAAGCGGGGGGGCCAAAGATACGCAGTATTTT.

The rearrangement uses TRBV7-9 and TRBJ2-3, with a weak D call TRBD1 (5 bases). CDR3 length: 14 residues. Germline CDR1 and CDR2: SEHNR and FQNEAQ (reference sequence). V was cut by 3 bases and J by 6 bases, with 13 bases left in between. The CDR3, as DNA: TGTGCCAGCAGCTTTAATCGGCAGGGTGATACGCAGTATTTT. Its protein is CASSFNRQGDTQYF.

The chain couples TRBV6-5 to TRBJ2-3; D not resolved. The germline gives CDR1 MNHEY, CDR2 SVGAGI. The CDR3 loop spans 13 amino acids. V lost 2 bases and J lost 6, with 9 bases in between. CDR3 residues: CASSYISSDTQYF. The CDR3 DNA reads TGTGCCAGCAGTTACATCTCGTCGGATACGCAGTATTTT.

V is TRBV28 and J is TRBJ2-7, with D hard to call. In germline, CDR1 is MDHEN, CDR2 SYDVKM. V was shortened by 1 base and J by 3 bases, with 22 bases between the two germline ends. There are 18 residues in the CDR3. The CDR3 DNA is TGTGCCAGCAGTTTATTATCGTGGGGTCGCGGCTTAAACTACGAGCAGTACTTC. Protein: CASSLLSWGRGLNYEQYF. Filled out from reference TRBV28 and TRBJ2-7, the complete variable domain reads DVKVTQSSRYLVKRTGEKVFLECVQDMDHENMFWYRQDPGLGLRLIYFSYDVKMKEKGDIPEGYSVSREKKERFSLILESASTNQTSMYLCASSLLSWGRGLNYEQYFGPGTRLTVT.

This chain joins TRBV19 and TRBJ2-7; 8 nucleotides line up with TRBD1. This CDR3 has 14 amino acids. V dropped 3 bases and J dropped 5; count of bases not matched to a gene: 6. Germline CDR1 LNHDA, CDR2 SQIVND (reference sequence). CDR3: CASSIGTGINEQYF. CDR3 in DNA: TGTGCCAGTAGTATTGGGACAGGAATTAACGAGCAGTACTTC.

V and J are TRBV29-1 and TRBJ2-5; D unresolved. This CDR3 contains 14 residues. Trimming removed 0 bases at V and 4 bases at J, with 12 bases between. Germline-derived CDR1 and CDR2 are SQVTM and ANQGSEA. CDR3 loop: CSVEDPAARETQYF. The DNA of the CDR3 is TGCAGCGTTGAAGACCCGGCAGCCCGAGAGACCCAGTACTTC.

This chain connects TRBV9 to TRBJ2-1; 11 bases are a match to TRBD2. CDR3 length: 19 amino acids. Trimming at V came to 4 bases and at J to 0 bases, leaving 12 bases not matched to a gene. CDR1 SGDLS and CDR2 YYNGEE come from the germline V gene. The CDR3: CASSQGLAGWTSSYNEQFF. For the CDR3, the DNA is TGTGCCAGCAGCCAAGGACTAGCGGGTTGGACTAGCTCCTACAATGAGCAGTTCTTC.